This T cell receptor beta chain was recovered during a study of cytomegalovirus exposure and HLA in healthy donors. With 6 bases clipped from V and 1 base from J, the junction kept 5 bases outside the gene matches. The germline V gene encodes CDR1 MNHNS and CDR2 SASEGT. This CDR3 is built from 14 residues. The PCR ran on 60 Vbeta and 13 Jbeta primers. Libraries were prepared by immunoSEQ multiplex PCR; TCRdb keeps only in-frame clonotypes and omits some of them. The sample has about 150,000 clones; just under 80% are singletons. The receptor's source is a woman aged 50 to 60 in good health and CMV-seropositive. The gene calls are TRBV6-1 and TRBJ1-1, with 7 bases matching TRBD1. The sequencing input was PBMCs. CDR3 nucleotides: TGTGCCAGCAGGGTGACAGGGAAGAACACTGAAGCTTTCTTT. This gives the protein CASRVTGKNTEAFF.